The 18 T cell receptor beta chains below come from one sample, sequenced in a study of a mutant IDH1 vaccine in newly diagnosed glioma. Time point in this sample: week 35, safety follow-up. What each vaccine dose contained was 300 ug of mutant IDH1 20-mer peptide, accompanied by topical imiquimod. The assay was immunoSEQ multiplex PCR, and TCRdb's table has in-frame clones only and misses some. The sample has roughly 60,000 clones; 75% to 85% are singletons. Their target antigens are unknown. Sequencing used PBMCs, obtained from a glioma patient whose treatment included an IDH1 peptide vaccine. These receptors came from a man in his forties with glioma.

This sequence joins TRBV6-1 and TRBJ1-1; D call uncertain. The CDR3 loop spans 13 amino acids. Per germline, CDR1 MNHNS and CDR2 SASEGT. Trimming cost V 8 bases and J 0 bases, with 10 bases left between them. The CDR3 spells CASGNSMNTEAFF. The CDR3 DNA reads TGTGCCAGCGGGAACAGCATGAACACTGAAGCTTTCTTT.

The chain links TRBV27 to TRBJ2-2; D not resolved. V was clipped by 6 bases and J by 2 bases, with 16 bases between them. CDR1 MNHEY and CDR2 SMNVEV come from the germline V gene (reference sequence). The length of the CDR3 is 16 residues. This chain's CDR3 is CASSPPISFNTGELFF. The CDR3, as DNA: TGTGCCAGCAGCCCGCCGATTAGTTTTAACACCGGGGAGCTGTTTTTT.

The chain links TRBV28 to TRBJ2-3, with D perhaps matching TRBD1 or TRBD2 (5 bases each). CDR3 length: 15 amino acids. Trimming shortened V by 2 bases and J by 2 bases, and 11 bases separated the two germline ends. The germline gives CDR1 MDHEN, CDR2 SYDVKM. The CDR3 DNA reads TGTGCCAGCAGTTTAGGGGGTTGGTCCACAGATACGCAGTATTTT. Protein: CASSLGGWSTDTQYF.

The gene calls are TRBV29-1 and TRBJ1-2, with TRBD1 identical over 9 bases. Trimming cost V 8 bases and J 4 bases; bases outside gene matches: 8. Germline V gene sequence: CDR1 SQVTM, CDR2 ANQGSEA. CDR3 length: 13 residues. The CDR3 sequence: CSIIGQGPYGYTF. The CDR3 coding sequence is TGCAGCATAATCGGACAGGGGCCCTATGGCTACACCTTC.

This chain joins TRBV4-1 and TRBJ1-1, with a possible D match to TRBD1 (5 bases). The CDR3 loop spans 15 amino acids. The V and J ends lost 0 bases and 4 bases respectively, with 12 bases between them. Germline-derived CDR1 and CDR2 are MGHRA and YSYEKL. The CDR3 region has the DNA TGCGCCAGCAGCCAAGAAGGGACCAGGCGCACTGAAGCTTTCTTT. It is translated as CASSQEGTRRTEAFF.

The genes are TRBV5-1 and TRBJ2-2; 11 bases are shared with TRBD1. Trimming took 4 bases from V and 6 from J; bases not matched to a gene: 8. The CDR3 consists of 16 residues. Germline values: CDR1 SGHRS, CDR2 YFSETQ. CDR3 residues: CASSHRTGGAAGELFF. The CDR3 DNA reads as TGCGCCAGCAGCCATAGGACAGGGGGCGCGGCCGGGGAGCTGTTTTTT.

The chain combines TRBV29-1 with TRBJ1-5; 10 bases match TRBD1. The CDR3 has 13 residues. The germline gives CDR1 SQVTM, CDR2 ANQGSEA. The CDR3 coding sequence is TGCGGGGCCGGGACAGGGGTCCATCAGCCCCAGCATTTT. Its translation is CGAGTGVHQPQHF.

V gene TRBV11-3 combines with J gene TRBJ2-2; D not certain. The CDR3 loop spans 12 amino acids. Between the trimmed V and J ends, which lost 1 base and 5 bases, there was a span of 2 bases. Germline V gives CDR1 SGHNT, CDR2 YENEEA. The CDR3 DNA reads as TGTGCCAGCAGCTTAGGAACCGGGGAGCTGTTTTTT. It specifies CASSLGTGELFF.

This chain links TRBV9 with TRBJ2-7; D is possibly TRBD2 (5 bases). Looked up from germline, CDR1 is SGDLS and CDR2 is YYNGEE. Trimming stripped 3 bases from V and 0 bases from J, with 10 bases between. This CDR3 spans 14 amino acids. The CDR3 region is CASSAGRGSYEQYF. DNA for the CDR3: TGTGCCAGCAGCGCTGGACGGGGCTCCTACGAGCAGTACTTC.

J is TRBJ1-1 and V is TRBV5-6; D is undetermined. The CDR3 covers 14 residues. Trimming removed 4 bases at V and 4 bases at J, with 14 bases between. The V gene's germline CDR1 is SGHDT and CDR2 YYEEEE. The CDR3 loop is CASSLPLLGTEAFF. DNA for the CDR3: TGTGCCAGCAGCCTGCCTTTATTGGGCACTGAAGCTTTCTTT.

This clone appeared once. V is TRBV11-2 and J is TRBJ2-5; D may be TRBD2 (5 bases). CDR1 and CDR2 (germline): SGHAT, FQNNGV. CDR3 size: 15 residues. Trimming took off 4 bases at V and 5 bases at J, with 17 bases between the two ends. CDR3 residues: CASSSRGSPGETQYF. CDR3 nucleotides: TGTGCCAGCAGCTCCCGGGGTTCACCGGGGGAGACCCAGTACTTC.

The chain combines TRBV30 with TRBJ2-7, with 7 positions matching TRBD2. CDR3 size: 14 residues. The germline gives CDR1 GTSNPN, CDR2 SVGIG (reference sequence). The ends lost 3 bases at V and 2 bases at J; junction bases unmatched: 7. The CDR3 region is CAWRWREGPYEQYF. CDR3 bases: TGTGCCTGGAGGTGGAGGGAGGGCCCCTACGAGCAGTACTTC.

J is TRBJ2-7 and V is TRBV7-2; the D gene is possibly TRBD2 (5 bases). Germline lookup yields CDR1 SGHTA and CDR2 FQGNSA. Trimming left V 5 bases short and J 6 bases short, with 17 bases between. CDR3 size: 14 residues. The CDR3 is CASSQAASKGEQYF. Written as DNA, the CDR3 is TGTGCCAGCAGCCAGGCGGCTAGCAAGGGCGAGCAGTACTTC.

The J gene is TRBJ1-5, the V gene TRBV6-4; a possible D gene is TRBD1 (6 bases). Deletions cut 3 bases from V and 7 bases from J, with 10 bases between. The V gene's germline CDR1 is MRHNA and CDR2 SNTAGT. The CDR3 sequence is 13 residues long. CDR3 loop: CASSESGGQPQHF. The CDR3 DNA sequence: TGTGCCAGCAGTGAATCCGGGGGCCAGCCCCAGCATTTT.

This sequence joins TRBV7-2 and TRBJ2-5; D is unclear. The CDR3 consists of 12 residues. The germline gives CDR1 SGHTA, CDR2 FQGNSA. Trimming left V 4 bases short and J 5 bases short, with 8 bases between. The DNA of the CDR3 is TGTGCCAGCAGCTACCTGGGGGAGACCCAGTACTTC. Amino acid sequence: CASSYLGETQYF.

This clone was seen only once. The V call is TRBV6-1, the J call TRBJ2-7; weak D call: TRBD2 (7 bases). Germline CDR1 is MNHNS and CDR2 is SASEGT. CDR3 length: 11 amino acids. CDR3: CAGGGTYEQYF. The CDR3 DNA reads TGTGCAGGGGGGGGGACCTACGAGCAGTACTTC.

This sequence joins TRBV4-3 and TRBJ1-4, with D unresolved. V lost 2 bases, J lost 3 bases, and 13 bases lay in between. CDR1 is LGHNA, CDR2 YSLEER, per germline. The CDR3 runs 16 residues. The CDR3 spells CASSQQVRRANEKLFF. The CDR3 DNA sequence: TGCGCCAGCAGCCAACAAGTGCGTCGGGCTAATGAAAAACTGTTTTTT.

The gene calls are TRBV11-2 and TRBJ2-7; TRBD1 matches 11 bases. V lost 5 bases and J lost 3; bases outside the gene matches: 18. Looked up from germline, CDR1 is SGHAT and CDR2 is FQNNGV. The CDR3 is 19 residues long. The CDR3 sequence is CASSGPGTGGARMYYEQYF. As DNA, the CDR3 is TGTGCCAGCAGCGGCCCCGGGACAGGGGGAGCTAGGATGTACTACGAGCAGTACTTC.